These 12 T cell receptor beta chains originate from one sample sequenced in a study of PD-L1 blockade in urothelial cancer. Profiled with immunoSEQ multiplex PCR; TCRdb holds only in-frame clones, not every one. The table includes more than 90,000 clones, around 86% detected once. Time point reported: pretreatment peripheral blood. The specimen was PBMCs, collected around atezolizumab (anti-PD-L1) treatment. The source of these receptors is a man in his 60s with urothelial cancer.

This sequence joins TRBV5-1 and TRBJ1-2; 10 nucleotides line up with TRBD1. Germline CDR1 reads SGHRS; CDR2 reads YFSETQ. J was trimmed by 4 bases and V by 4 bases; bases with no gene match: 4. The CDR3 extends over 14 amino acids. As DNA, the CDR3 is TGCGCCAGCAGCATGGACAGGGGGGGCTATGGCTACACCTTC. Protein: CASSMDRGGYGYTF.

CDR3 sequence: CASSYGQESTEAFF. The DNA for the CDR3 is TGTGCCAGCAGTTACGGGCAAGAGTCGACTGAAGCTTTCTTT. V gene TRBV6-5 combines with J gene TRBJ1-1; D gene ambiguous. V was trimmed by 2 bases and J by 5 bases, leaving 12 bases between them. In germline, CDR1 is MNHEY, CDR2 SVGAGI. This CDR3 is built from 14 residues.

The V gene is TRBV6-6, the J gene TRBJ2-7; D uncertain. The CDR3 sequence is 15 residues long. Germline CDR1 reads MNHNY; CDR2 reads SVGAGI (reference sequence). V gave up 0 bases and J gave up 5 bases, with 14 bases separating them. The CDR3 is CASSYSPQAGNEQYF. The CDR3 bases are TGTGCCAGCAGTTACTCTCCTCAGGCTGGCAACGAGCAGTACTTC.

This clone was detected only a few times. The chain employs TRBV7-9 and TRBJ2-7; 13 nucleotides agree with TRBD2. Germline lookup yields CDR1 SEHNR and CDR2 FQNEAQ (reference sequence). CDR3 length: 15 residues. V lost 4 bases to trimming and J lost 3 bases; unmatched junction nucleotides: 3. This CDR3 is CASSYGTSGDYEQYF. In DNA, the CDR3 is TGTGCCAGCAGCTACGGGACTAGCGGGGACTACGAGCAGTACTTC. The full variable domain, rest sourced from reference TRBV7-9 and TRBJ2-7, is DTGVSQNPRHKITKRGQNVTFRCDPISEHNRLYWYRQTLGQGPEFLTYFQNEAQLEKSRLLSDRFSAERPKGSFSTLEIQRTEQGDSAMYLCASSYGTSGDYEQYFGPGTRLTVT.

V is TRBV28 and J is TRBJ2-7; D possibly corresponds to TRBD2 (6 bases). Germline lookup yields CDR1 MDHEN and CDR2 SYDVKM. This CDR3 has 13 amino acids. The V and J ends lost 3 bases and 3 bases respectively, with 9 bases between them. CDR3 sequence (DNA): TGTGCCAGCAGTTTCGGGGGTTTCTACGAGCAGTACTTC. Translation gives CASSFGGFYEQYF.

This clone has only one observation. This sequence joins TRBV6-1 and TRBJ2-6; D unresolved. V was cut by 0 bases and J by 0 bases, with 12 bases left in between. The germline CDR1 and CDR2 sequences are MNHNS and SASEGT. There are 18 residues in the CDR3. CDR3 amino acids: CASSEALERTSGANVLTF. In DNA form, the CDR3 reads TGTGCCAGCAGTGAAGCGCTAGAGAGAACCTCTGGGGCCAACGTCCTGACTTTC.

The chain has TRBV25-1 and TRBJ1-4; D not resolved. Looked up from germline, CDR1 is MGHDK and CDR2 is SYGVNS. V lost 6 bases and J 7 bases, leaving 21 bases between the germline ends. This CDR3 contains 16 residues. The CDR3 nucleotides read TGTGCCAGCAGCGAACCCCCCGGAGGATTGAGTGAAAAACTGTTTTTT. This codes for CASSEPPGGLSEKLFF.

CDR3 loop: CASSLKREGEQFF. CDR3 sequence (DNA): TGTGCCAGCAGCTTAAAGAGGGAGGGTGAGCAGTTCTTC. This rearrangement joins TRBV7-3 to TRBJ2-1; 7 bases are a match to TRBD2. The CDR3 runs 13 residues. Germline V lookup: CDR1 SGHTA, CDR2 FQGTGA. Trimming removed 1 base from V and 9 bases from J; junction bases left unmatched: 3.

This sequence joins TRBV11-3 and TRBJ2-1, with 8 bases identical to TRBD2. Germline V gene lookup returns CDR1 SGHNT and CDR2 YENEEA. V was clipped by 3 bases and J by 7 bases; unmatched bases: 8. The CDR3 is 15 amino acids. The CDR3 protein is CASSFREGMGNEQFF. CDR3 DNA: TGTGCCAGCAGCTTCCGGGAGGGGATGGGAAATGAGCAGTTCTTC.

CDR3 region: CASSLLGGSTGNTIYF. The DNA for the CDR3 is TGTGCCAGCAGTTTACTGGGAGGGTCCACTGGAAACACCATATATTTT. The rearrangement uses TRBV27 and TRBJ1-3, with unresolved D. CDR1 is MNHEY and CDR2 is SMNVEV in the germline V gene (reference sequence). V lost 2 bases to trimming and J lost 2 bases, with 13 bases between them. This CDR3 region has 16 residues.

The rearrangement joins TRBV6-5 to TRBJ2-7; TRBD1 aligns across 7 bases. Unmatched junction bases numbered 6, after V lost 0 bases and J lost 1 base. From germline, CDR1 is MNHEY and CDR2 SVGAGI. This CDR3 is built from 16 residues. CDR3 sequence reads: CASSYSRGWESYEQYF. The CDR3 DNA is TGTGCCAGCAGTTACTCCAGGGGGTGGGAGTCCTACGAGCAGTACTTC.

This clone was detected only a few times. The genes are TRBV7-3 and TRBJ2-6; D might be TRBD2 (5 bases). Germline-derived CDR1 and CDR2 are SGHTA and FQGTGA. The CDR3 is 15 amino acids. The V end lost 3 bases, the J end lost 3 bases, and 9 bases lay between the germline ends. CDR3 sequence: CASSFAGSGANVLTF. The CDR3 coding sequence is TGTGCCAGCAGCTTCGCGGGCAGTGGGGCCAACGTCCTGACTTTC. Full variable domain (missing parts from reference TRBV7-3 and TRBJ2-6): GAGVSQTPSNKVTEKGKYVELRCDPISGHTALYWYRQSLGQGPEFLIYFQGTGAADDSGLPNDRFFAVRPEGSVSTLKIQRTERGDSAVYLCASSFAGSGANVLTFGAGSRLTVL.